The next 32 T cell receptor beta chains were all read from a single sample in a study of response to subunit inactivated influenza vaccine. TCRdb re-called the RT-PCR reads through MiXCR, storing one row per CDR3 protein. Counted here are about 520,000 distinct CDR3 sequences, less than 7.5% occurring once; the ten biggest clones make up about 12%. Source: PBMCs from blood, taken roughly 24 months after vaccination. Receptor source: a man aged 45-69 years who received an inactivated influenza vaccine.

This clonotype has at least ten counts. V is TRBV5-1 and J is TRBJ1-2; 8 nucleotides line up with TRBD1. The CDR3 has 14 amino acids. The junction had 8 bases not matched to a gene; V was cut back by 4 bases and J by 6 bases. Germline CDR1 reads SGHRS; CDR2 reads YFSETQ. CDR3: CASSLEGQGDGYTF. CDR3 coding DNA: TGCGCCAGCAGCCTCGAAGGACAGGGCGATGGCTACACCTTC.

This clonotype was detected many times. The J gene is TRBJ1-4, the V gene TRBV7-2, with D maybe TRBD1 (5 bases). Between the trimmed V and J ends, which lost 6 bases and 9 bases, there was a span of 17 bases. The germline CDR1 and CDR2 sequences are SGHTA and FQGNSA. The CDR3 has 14 residues. In DNA, the CDR3 is TGTGCCAGCAGTCTAGGGGCCCCACAAAAAAAACTGTTTTTT. This translates into CASSLGAPQKKLFF.

In this sample, this clonotype turned up many times. The rearrangement uses TRBV20-1 and TRBJ2-1, with TRBD2 matching 7 bases. V shed 3 bases and J 4 bases; nucleotides not matched to a gene: 6. The germline V gene encodes CDR1 DFQATT and CDR2 SNEGSKA (reference sequence). The CDR3 length is 14 residues. DNA of the CDR3: TGCAGTGCTAGTGAACTAGCGCTTTACAATGAGCAGTTCTTC. Protein product: CSASELALYNEQFF.

This chain uses TRBV9 with TRBJ2-6; D call uncertain. The CDR3 totals 16 residues. The V gene's germline CDR1 is SGDLS and CDR2 YYNGEE. Trimming took off 0 bases at V and 2 bases at J, with 9 bases between the two ends. The CDR3 region has the DNA TGTGCCAGCAGCGTAGGACTTCTCCCTGGGGCCAACGTCCTGACTTTC. Its protein is CASSVGLLPGANVLTF.

This clonotype has a handful of counts. The CDR3 loop reads CASSPSTGRETQYF. The CDR3 DNA sequence: TGTGCCAGCTCTCCCTCAACAGGGAGAGAGACCCAGTACTTC. The chain uses TRBV27 and TRBJ2-5, with D maybe TRBD1 (6 bases). Per the germline V gene, CDR1 is MNHEY and CDR2 is SMNVEV (reference sequence). V was clipped by 8 bases and J by 4 bases, with 17 bases between them. The CDR3 is 14 amino acids.

The V call is TRBV5-1, the J call TRBJ2-5; 13 bases line up with TRBD2. Germline CDR1 reads SGHRS; CDR2 reads YFSETQ. The CDR3 covers 17 residues. Trimming removed 4 bases from V and 6 bases from J; junction bases left unmatched: 12. The CDR3 DNA sequence: TGCGCCAGCAGCCCGAGGACTAGCGGGAGCGCAGGAAAGACCCAGTACTTC. This codes for CASSPRTSGSAGKTQYF.

This clonotype was counted many times. V is TRBV7-9 and J is TRBJ1-2; 9 bases agree with TRBD1. V trimming: 1 base; J trimming: 8 bases; junction bases outside the gene matches: 8. Per germline, CDR1 SEHNR and CDR2 FQNEAQ (reference sequence). The length of the CDR3 is 15 residues. CDR3 sequence: CASSLVPDRGKGYTF. DNA for the CDR3: TGTGCCAGCAGCTTAGTTCCGGACAGGGGTAAAGGCTACACCTTC.

This clonotype was counted ten times or more. The chain uses TRBV12-3 or TRBV12-4 and TRBJ2-1; D not resolved. The CDR3 length is 11 residues. V lost 6 bases to trimming and J lost 4 bases, with 4 bases between them. The chain's CDR3 is CASREYNEQFF. DNA for the CDR3: TGTGCCAGCAGGGAGTACAATGAGCAGTTCTTC.

V usage is TRBV7-9 and J usage is TRBJ2-5, with 11 positions matching TRBD2. J lost 5 bases, V lost 5 bases, and 10 bases had no gene match. The germline CDR1 and CDR2 sequences are SEHNR and FQNEAQ (reference sequence). The CDR3 is 16 residues long. CDR3 in amino acids: CASSPTGTSGLETQYF. As DNA, the CDR3 is TGTGCCAGCAGCCCCACCGGGACTAGCGGTCTGGAGACCCAGTACTTC.

The chain has TRBV11-2 and TRBJ2-1; TRBD2 is a possible D gene (6 bases). The CDR3 sequence is 14 residues long. The V end lost 0 bases, the J end lost 3 bases, and 6 bases lay between the germline ends. Per the germline V gene, CDR1 is SGHAT and CDR2 is FQNNGV. The CDR3 here is CASSLEDYYNEQFF. In DNA, the CDR3 is TGTGCCAGCAGCTTAGAGGACTACTACAATGAGCAGTTCTTC.

This chain links TRBV28 with TRBJ2-7; 8 bases are a match to TRBD1. Germline lookup yields CDR1 MDHEN and CDR2 SYDVKM. V was clipped by 7 bases and J by 5 bases; unmatched bases: 10. The CDR3 has 14 amino acids. CDR3 loop: CASNSPGQVNEQYF. CDR3 DNA: TGTGCCAGCAACTCGCCGGGACAGGTAAACGAGCAGTACTTC.

This clonotype has at least ten counts. The V and J genes are TRBV4-1 and TRBJ1-2, with TRBD1 identical over 7 bases. The CDR3 is 16 amino acids. Germline-derived CDR1 and CDR2 are MGHRA and YSYEKL. J gave up 4 bases and V 2 bases, and 10 bases lay outside the gene matches. CDR3 amino acids: CASSQTGAGSLYGYTF. The CDR3 nucleotides are TGCGCCAGCAGCCAAACAGGGGCAGGAAGCCTCTATGGCTACACCTTC.

This clonotype was picked up many times. The rearrangement joins TRBV7-2 to TRBJ2-2; D perhaps matches TRBD2 (5 bases). Germline CDR1 SGHTA, CDR2 FQGNSA. V lost 1 base, J lost 4 bases, and 10 bases lay in between. The CDR3 runs 15 residues. CDR3 sequence (DNA): TGTGCCAGCAGCTTAGTGCCAGGAGGCACCGGGGAGCTGTTTTTT. Protein sequence: CASSLVPGGTGELFF.

In its sample, this clonotype was seen many times. This chain links TRBV7-2 with TRBJ2-1; 8 bases are a match to TRBD2. The CDR3 loop spans 15 amino acids. J gave up 6 bases and V 5 bases, and 9 bases lay outside the gene matches. Germline V gene sequence: CDR1 SGHTA, CDR2 FQGNSA. The CDR3 nucleotides read TGTGCCAGCAGCCTAGACGGGAGGGTAGGCAATGAGCAGTTCTTC. This sequence encodes CASSLDGRVGNEQFF. The whole variable domain, filled in from reference TRBV7-2 and TRBJ2-1, reads GAGVSQSPSNKVTEKGKDVELRCDPISGHTALYWYRQSLGQGLEFLIYFQGNSAPDKSGLPSDRFSAERTGGSVSTLTIQRTQQEDSAVYLCASSLDGRVGNEQFFGPGTRLTVL.

The chain couples TRBV27 to TRBJ1-1, with 8 bases that match TRBD1. This CDR3 has 14 amino acids. Germline trimming cut 6 bases from V and 1 base from J; bases unmatched to any gene: 4. Germline lookup yields CDR1 MNHEY and CDR2 SMNVEV (reference sequence). The CDR3 region has the DNA TGTGCCAGCAGACGAGGACAGGGGAACACTGAAGCTTTCTTT. It is translated as CASRRGQGNTEAFF.

In its sample, this clonotype was seen a few times. This sequence joins TRBV6-2 or TRBV6-3 and TRBJ2-1; TRBD2 matches at 10 bases. V trimming: 4 bases; J trimming: 7 bases; junction bases outside the gene matches: 7. This CDR3 contains 15 residues. Per germline, CDR1 MNHEY and CDR2 SVGEGT. CDR3 nucleotide sequence: TGTGCCAGCAGTTCGCATAGCGGGGGGAGGAATGAGCAGTTCTTC. Protein product: CASSSHSGGRNEQFF.

This chain links TRBV6-2 or TRBV6-3 with TRBJ2-7; no clear D gene. Germline CDR1 reads MNHEY; CDR2 reads SVGEGT. There are 12 residues in the CDR3. V gave up 0 bases and J gave up 9 bases, with 9 bases separating them. In nucleotides, the CDR3 is TGTGCCAGCAGTTACTCGAACTCCGCGCAGTACTTC. Translation: CASSYSNSAQYF.

The chain uses TRBV5-1 and TRBJ2-7; tentatively, D is TRBD1 (5 bases). Germline V gene lookup returns CDR1 SGHRS and CDR2 YFSETQ. CDR3 length equals 14 residues. The V end lost 2 bases, the J end lost 2 bases, and 11 bases lay between the germline ends. The CDR3: CASSFSDSAYEQYF. The CDR3 DNA reads TGCGCCAGCAGCTTTTCCGACAGCGCCTACGAGCAGTACTTC.

This clonotype showed up just a few times. CDR3 residues: CATAREGNTKQPQHF. The CDR3 DNA sequence: TGTGCCACCGCTCGCGAGGGGAACACAAAGCAGCCCCAGCATTTT. The genes are TRBV7-6 and TRBJ1-5, with D possibly TRBD1 on 5 matching bases. The CDR3 covers 15 residues. Germline CDR1 reads SGHVS; CDR2 reads FNYEAQ. V lost 10 bases and J lost 7, with 23 bases in between.

This clonotype occurred a few times. This chain connects TRBV20-1 to TRBJ2-7; 7 bases map to TRBD2. Germline V lookup: CDR1 DFQATT, CDR2 SNEGSKA (reference sequence). The CDR3 has 15 amino acids. The trim removed 0 bases at V and 4 bases at J, leaving 9 bases unmatched. In nucleotides, the CDR3 is TGCAGTGCTAGAGATCCCCAGCGGGGCCCTTACGAGCAGTACTTC. It codes for CSARDPQRGPYEQYF.

This clonotype was seen at least ten times. This rearrangement joins TRBV4-1 to TRBJ1-3, with D unresolved. V dropped 1 base and J dropped 0 bases, with 13 bases sitting between them. CDR1 and CDR2 (germline): MGHRA, YSYEKL. This CDR3 comprises 17 residues. CDR3 in amino acids: CASSQGTVILSGNTIYF. CDR3 nucleotide sequence: TGCGCCAGCAGCCAAGGCACAGTGATCCTCTCTGGAAACACCATATATTTT.

This clonotype was seen more than once but under ten times. Here the CDR3 reads CASSFTSGRPWGNTGELFF. The CDR3, as DNA: TGTGCCAGCAGTTTCACTAGCGGGAGGCCATGGGGTAATACCGGGGAGCTGTTTTTT. The gene calls are TRBV28 and TRBJ2-2; the match to TRBD2 covers 12 bases. CDR3 length: 19 residues. With V trimmed by 3 bases and J by 5 bases, 13 bases remained unmatched. CDR1 and CDR2 from the germline V gene are MDHEN and SYDVKM. Together with reference TRBV28 and TRBJ2-2, the CDR3 gives the full variable domain: DVKVTQSSRYLVKRTGEKVFLECVQDMDHENMFWYRQDPGLGLRLIYFSYDVKMKEKGDIPEGYSVSREKKERFSLILESASTNQTSMYLCASSFTSGRPWGNTGELFFGEGSRLTVL.

This clonotype appeared a few times. The rearrangement joins TRBV12-3 or TRBV12-4 to TRBJ2-7; 9 nucleotides match TRBD1. The CDR3 is 15 residues long. The V gene end was trimmed by 6 bases and the J gene end by 3 bases; junction bases not matched to a gene: 9. CDR3 nucleotides: TGTGCCAGCAGAGTAACCGGGACAGGGCTCTACGAGCAGTACTTC. This sequence encodes CASRVTGTGLYEQYF.

This clonotype has ten or more counts. J is TRBJ2-7 and V is TRBV4-2; TRBD2 agrees at 7 bases. From germline, CDR1 is LGHNA and CDR2 YNFKEQ. This CDR3 region has 16 residues. Trimming removed 0 bases from V and 3 bases from J; junction bases left unmatched: 8. Here the CDR3 DNA reads TGTGCCAGCAGCCAAGAGGCTAGCGGAGCATACTACGAGCAGTACTTC. This gives the protein CASSQEASGAYYEQYF.

This chain uses TRBV14 with TRBJ1-2; D unclear. Trimming shortened V by 4 bases and J by 0 bases, and 12 bases separated the two germline ends. The germline gives CDR1 SGHDN, CDR2 FVKESK. The CDR3 spans 15 residues. In DNA form, the CDR3 reads TGTGCCAGCAGCCCGCGCGACATACCTAACTATGGCTACACCTTC. Encoded protein: CASSPRDIPNYGYTF. The whole variable domain, remainder taken from reference TRBV14 and TRBJ1-2, is EAGVTQFPSHSVIEKGQTVTLRCDPISGHDNLYWYRRVMGKEIKFLLHFVKESKQDESGMPNNRFLAERTGGTYSTLKVQPAELEDSGVYFCASSPRDIPNYGYTFGSGTRLTVV.

The chain links TRBV27 to TRBJ2-7; D could derive from TRBD1 or TRBD2 (7 bases each). CDR3 length: 14 amino acids. In germline, CDR1 is MNHEY, CDR2 SMNVEV (reference sequence). The V end was cut by 6 bases, the J end by 1 base, with 13 bases between. The CDR3 sequence: CASRPRGGSYEQYF. CDR3 DNA: TGTGCCAGCAGGCCCAGGGGGGGATCCTACGAGCAGTACTTC.

This sequence joins TRBV20-1 and TRBJ1-2; D might be TRBD1 (6 bases). V gave up 5 bases and J gave up 0 bases, with 13 bases separating them. CDR3 length equals 14 residues. CDR1 and CDR2 from the germline V gene are DFQATT and SNEGSKA (reference sequence). CDR3 nucleotide sequence: TGCAGTGCTGACCCGGACAGCTCTAACTATGGCTACACCTTC. The encoded protein is CSADPDSSNYGYTF.

Many counts were recorded for this clonotype. The V gene is TRBV5-1, the J gene TRBJ2-7, with TRBD2 as a possible D gene (6 bases). This CDR3 comprises 13 residues. Deletions cut 0 bases from V and 6 bases from J, with 10 bases between. Germline lookup yields CDR1 SGHRS and CDR2 YFSETQ. CDR3 residues: CASSLAAGPEQYF. CDR3 nucleotide sequence: TGCGCCAGCAGCTTGGCGGCGGGACCCGAGCAGTACTTC. The full variable domain, in which reference TRBV5-1 and TRBJ2-7 provide the parts outside the CDR3, is KAGVTQTPRYLIKTRGQQVTLSCSPISGHRSVSWYQQTPGQGLQFLFEYFSETQRNKGNFPGRFSGRQFSNSRSEMNVSTLELGDSALYLCASSLAAGPEQYFGPGTRLTVT.

This clonotype has at least ten counts. The chain employs TRBV7-9 and TRBJ2-3; TRBD2 is a possible D gene (5 bases). The CDR3 runs 13 residues. Trimming took off 5 bases at V and 6 bases at J, with 12 bases between the two ends. CDR1 is SEHNR and CDR2 is FQNEAQ in the germline V gene (reference sequence). In DNA form, the CDR3 reads TGTGCCAGCAGCCCGGACTGGATGGATACGCAGTATTTT. Translating it yields CASSPDWMDTQYF.

This clonotype has only a few counts. The chain is built from TRBV11-1 and TRBJ2-1; 9 positions match TRBD1. Trimming removed 3 bases from V and 8 bases from J; junction bases left unmatched: 8. The germline gives CDR1 SGHAT, CDR2 FQDESV (reference sequence). The CDR3 loop spans 15 amino acids. The CDR3 spells CASSFDRGGSYEQFF. The CDR3 nucleotides are TGTGCCAGCAGCTTCGACAGGGGGGGTTCATATGAGCAGTTCTTC.

The table lists this clonotype with a few counts. This may stem from a read error, because a much larger clone lies one nucleotide away. The chain recombines TRBV27 with TRBJ2-2, with D maybe TRBD2 (7 bases). Trimming stripped 4 bases from V and 6 bases from J, with 9 bases between. Germline V gives CDR1 MNHEY, CDR2 SMNVEV (reference sequence). The length of the CDR3 is 13 residues. The CDR3 DNA sequence: TGTGCCAGCAGTTGGGGGGGGCCCGGGGAGCTGTTTTTT. Translated, it gives CASSWGGPGELFF.

This clonotype was seen ten or more times. This chain connects TRBV28 to TRBJ2-7; 10 bases match TRBD1. The CDR3 runs 16 residues. CDR1 is MDHEN and CDR2 is SYDVKM in the germline V gene. V was clipped by 6 bases and J by 5 bases; unmatched bases: 13. CDR3 region: CASRPSRGQGSHEQYF. The CDR3 bases are TGTGCCAGCAGACCATCCCGGGGACAGGGGTCCCACGAGCAGTACTTC.